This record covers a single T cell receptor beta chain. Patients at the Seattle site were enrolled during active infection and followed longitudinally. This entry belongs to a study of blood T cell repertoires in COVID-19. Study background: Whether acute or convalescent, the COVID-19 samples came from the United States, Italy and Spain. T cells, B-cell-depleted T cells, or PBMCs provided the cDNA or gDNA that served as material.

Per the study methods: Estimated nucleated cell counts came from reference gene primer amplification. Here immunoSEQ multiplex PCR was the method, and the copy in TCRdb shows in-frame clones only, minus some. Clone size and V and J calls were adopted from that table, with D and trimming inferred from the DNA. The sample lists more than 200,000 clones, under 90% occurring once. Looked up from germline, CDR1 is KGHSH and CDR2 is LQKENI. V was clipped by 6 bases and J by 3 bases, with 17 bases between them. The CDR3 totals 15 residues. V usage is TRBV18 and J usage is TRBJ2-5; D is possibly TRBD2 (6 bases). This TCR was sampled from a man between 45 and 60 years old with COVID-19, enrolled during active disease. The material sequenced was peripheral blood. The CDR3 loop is CASSLLGTAKETQYF. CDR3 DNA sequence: TGTGCCAGCTCCCTACTCGGGACTGCAAAAGAGACCCAGTACTTC.